The T cell receptor (beta chain) described here comes from a study of neurological immune-mediated disorders. Findings and limits, study-wide: The absence of shared CDR3 amino acid sequences among expanded clones across subjects suggests private repertoires in all groups.

The CDR3 covers 15 residues. V gave up 4 bases and J gave up 5 bases, with 18 bases separating them. CDR1 and CDR2 (germline): SGHKS, YYEKEE (reference sequence). This clonotype was observed at least ten times. Antigen unknown. The making of cDNA relied on 5'RACE with 10-nucleotide random UMIs. TCRdb re-derived calls from the 5' RACE reads in MiXCR, one entry per CDR3 protein. The sample lists about 53,000 distinct CDR3 sequences, 15% to 20% occurring once. This receptor was obtained from a man in his fifties or sixties in good health. The rearrangement uses TRBV5-5 and TRBJ2-5; D possibly corresponds to TRBD2 (6 bases). The source material was PBMCs. As DNA, the CDR3 is TGTGCCAGCAGCCCCCCTGGGGGAGGAGGGGAGACCCAGTACTTC. It encodes CASSPPGGGGETQYF. The whole variable domain, remainder taken from reference TRBV5-5 and TRBJ2-5, is DAGVTQSPTHLIKTRGQQVTLRCSPISGHKSVSWYQQVLGQGPQFIFQYYEKEERGRGNFPDRFSARQFPNYSSELNVNALLLGDSALYLCASSPPGGGGETQYFGPGTRLLVL.